This TCR beta chain was sequenced for a study of cytomegalovirus exposure and HLA in healthy donors. Study results and limitations: Analyzed later, association rates of TCRs varied across HLA loci, with DRB1 most and HLA-C fewest. Immune exposure information available was restricted to CMV serostatus. Later on, a genetic analysis was performed. It linked a missense variant in DCLRE1C with V- and J-gene trimming of TCR beta.

This PCR relied on a set of 60 Vbeta primers and 13 Jbeta primers. The assay was immunoSEQ multiplex PCR, and TCRdb's table has in-frame clones only and misses some. The sample holds about 130,000 clones, 65% to 85% seen once. Comments on this clone: What it binds is unknown.

This receptor was identified in a woman aged 40-49 years in good health and CMV-seronegative. Sequencing was done on a sample of PBMCs.

The CDR3 protein is CASSPTSGASYEQYF. The DNA of the CDR3 is TGTGCCAGCAGCCCGACTAGCGGGGCATCCTACGAGCAGTACTTC. This chain joins TRBV7-2 and TRBJ2-7; 11 bases are shared with TRBD2. Trimming removed 5 bases from V and 1 base from J; junction bases left unmatched: 4. The CDR3 is made up of 15 amino acids. CDR1 and CDR2 (germline): SGHTA, FQGNSA.